A selection of T cell receptor beta chains follows, all from one sample in a study of blood T cell repertoires in COVID-19. TCRdb's copy holds only in-frame clones and misses some; the assay was immunoSEQ multiplex PCR. The sample yields a few hundred thousand clones, about 87% seen once. The sequencing sample was made of peripheral blood. Every receptor here comes from a man in his 60s with acute or convalescent COVID-19. CDR3s include the opening cysteine and the closing phenylalanine or tryptophan. Each record gives: clone size, D gene, J gene, V gene, CDR3 length, CDR3 protein, CDR3 DNA. A D gene is named only where the DNA matches it firmly. Only some rows state a clone size, as once, few, many or a class for expanded clones.

clone_size: NA
d_call: TRBD1
j_call: TRBJ2-1
v_call: TRBV19
cdr3_length: 13
cdr3_aa: CASSPDRVHEQFF
cdr3_nt: TGTGCCAGTAGTCCGGACAGGGTCCATGAGCAGTTCTTC

clone_size: NA
d_call: NA
j_call: TRBJ1-5
v_call: TRBV28
cdr3_length: 13
cdr3_aa: CASSRDSNQPQHF
cdr3_nt: TGTGCCAGCAGTCGCGATAGCAATCAGCCCCAGCATTTT

clone_size: few
d_call: TRBD1
j_call: TRBJ2-2
v_call: TRBV27
cdr3_length: 17
cdr3_aa: CASSLYLTGFRTGELFF
cdr3_nt: TGTGCCAGCAGTCTCTACCTGACAGGGTTTCGCACCGGGGAGCTGTTTTTT

clone_size: NA
d_call: TRBD1
j_call: TRBJ2-1
v_call: TRBV9
cdr3_length: 15
cdr3_aa: CASSPGTGLNNEQFF
cdr3_nt: TGTGCCAGCAGCCCCGGGACAGGGTTAAACAATGAGCAGTTCTTC

clone_size: NA
d_call: TRBD2
j_call: TRBJ2-2
v_call: TRBV4-2
cdr3_length: 16
cdr3_aa: CASSPPFGGGTGELFF
cdr3_nt: TGTGCCAGCAGCCCTCCTTTCGGGGGAGGGACCGGGGAGCTGTTTTTT

clone_size: NA
d_call: NA
j_call: TRBJ1-6
v_call: TRBV18
cdr3_length: 13
cdr3_aa: CASSPSGGSPLHF
cdr3_nt: TGTGCCAGCTCACCATCGGGTGGCTCACCCCTCCACTTT

clone_size: NA
d_call: TRBD1
j_call: TRBJ1-5
v_call: TRBV27
cdr3_length: 14
cdr3_aa: CASSLKAGGKPQHF
cdr3_nt: TGTGCCAGCAGTTTAAAGGCAGGGGGCAAGCCCCAGCATTTT

clone_size: NA
d_call: TRBD1
j_call: TRBJ2-1
v_call: TRBV5-1
cdr3_length: 13
cdr3_aa: CASSSGTENEQFF
cdr3_nt: TGCGCCAGCAGCTCCGGGACAGAAAATGAGCAGTTCTTC

clone_size: NA
d_call: NA
j_call: TRBJ2-7
v_call: TRBV11-2
cdr3_length: 14
cdr3_aa: CASSHFQGGYEQYF
cdr3_nt: TGTGCCAGCAGCCATTTCCAGGGAGGCTACGAGCAGTACTTC

clone_size: NA
d_call: NA
j_call: TRBJ2-5
v_call: TRBV3-1/TRBV3-2
cdr3_length: 14
cdr3_aa: CASSQDRAGETQYF
cdr3_nt: TGTGCCAGCAGCCAAGATCGGGCGGGAGAGACCCAGTACTTC

clone_size: NA
d_call: TRBD2
j_call: TRBJ2-7
v_call: TRBV7-2
cdr3_length: 17
cdr3_aa: CASSPPGLAGGANEQYF
cdr3_nt: TGTGCCAGCAGCCCCCCGGGACTAGCGGGGGGGGCCAACGAGCAGTACTTC

clone_size: NA
d_call: NA
j_call: TRBJ1-5
v_call: TRBV18
cdr3_length: 16
cdr3_aa: CASSSDGRGGNQPQHF
cdr3_nt: TGTGCCAGCTCATCCGATGGCAGGGGCGGCAATCAGCCCCAGCATTTT

clone_size: NA
d_call: TRBD1
j_call: TRBJ1-5
v_call: TRBV19
cdr3_length: 16
cdr3_aa: CASSIQQGNANQPQHF
cdr3_nt: TGTGCCAGTAGTATCCAACAGGGGAACGCCAATCAGCCCCAGCATTTT

clone_size: NA
d_call: NA
j_call: TRBJ2-3
v_call: TRBV27
cdr3_length: 21
cdr3_aa: CASSRRGVVAGRFASTDTQYF
cdr3_nt: TGTGCCAGCAGCCGGCGGGGAGTTGTGGCAGGGAGATTCGCAAGCACAGATACGCAGTATTTT

clone_size: NA
d_call: NA
j_call: TRBJ1-6
v_call: TRBV5-4
cdr3_length: 15
cdr3_aa: CASSLVGAYNSPLHF
cdr3_nt: TGTGCCAGCAGCTTGGTGGGGGCGTATAATTCACCCCTCCACTTT

clone_size: NA
d_call: NA
j_call: TRBJ1-1
v_call: TRBV7-9
cdr3_length: 15
cdr3_aa: CASSLEIPYRTEAFF
cdr3_nt: TGTGCCAGCAGCTTAGAAATACCGTATCGGACTGAAGCTTTCTTT

clone_size: NA
d_call: NA
j_call: TRBJ2-7
v_call: TRBV2
cdr3_length: 14
cdr3_aa: CASSGQGTTYEQYF
cdr3_nt: TGTGCCAGCAGTGGGCAGGGGACCACCTACGAGCAGTACTTC

clone_size: NA
d_call: NA
j_call: TRBJ2-7
v_call: TRBV27
cdr3_length: 14
cdr3_aa: CASSQRGSAYEQYF
cdr3_nt: TGTGCCAGCAGTCAGAGGGGGAGTGCCTACGAGCAGTACTTC

clone_size: NA
d_call: TRBD2
j_call: TRBJ2-3
v_call: TRBV5-4
cdr3_length: 16
cdr3_aa: CASSLDSGGATDTQYF
cdr3_nt: TGTGCCAGCAGCTTGGATAGCGGGGGGGCCACAGATACGCAGTATTTT

clone_size: few
d_call: NA
j_call: TRBJ1-1
v_call: TRBV11-2
cdr3_length: 15
cdr3_aa: CASSRSGAGYTEAFF
cdr3_nt: TGTGCCAGCAGCCGTTCAGGGGCCGGGTACACTGAAGCTTTCTTT

clone_size: NA
d_call: NA
j_call: TRBJ1-2
v_call: TRBV5-4
cdr3_length: 15
cdr3_aa: CASSLGAGGDYGYTF
cdr3_nt: TGTGCCAGCAGCTTGGGGGCGGGGGGGGACTATGGCTACACCTTC

clone_size: NA
d_call: TRBD2
j_call: TRBJ2-2
v_call: TRBV6-1
cdr3_length: 14
cdr3_aa: CAVRSGGAAGELFF
cdr3_nt: TGTGCCGTCCGTAGCGGGGGGGCGGCCGGGGAGCTGTTTTTT

clone_size: once
d_call: NA
j_call: TRBJ2-1
v_call: TRBV6-4
cdr3_length: 17
cdr3_aa: CASSDSFSKSSYNEQFF
cdr3_nt: TGTGCCAGCAGTGACTCGTTTTCCAAGAGCTCCTACAATGAGCAGTTCTTC

clone_size: NA
d_call: TRBD1
j_call: TRBJ1-2
v_call: TRBV11-2
cdr3_length: 17
cdr3_aa: CASSLGPRQGDRGGYTF
cdr3_nt: TGTGCCAGCAGCTTAGGTCCGCGACAGGGGGACAGGGGTGGCTACACCTTC

clone_size: NA
d_call: TRBD2
j_call: TRBJ2-1
v_call: TRBV7-3
cdr3_length: 18
cdr3_aa: CASSPAPGLAFARGEQFF
cdr3_nt: TGTGCCAGCAGCCCGGCCCCGGGACTAGCGTTCGCACGCGGTGAGCAGTTCTTC

clone_size: few
d_call: NA
j_call: TRBJ2-7
v_call: TRBV19
cdr3_length: 14
cdr3_aa: CASSIGAARDEQYF
cdr3_nt: TGTGCCAGTAGTATTGGGGCCGCCCGGGACGAGCAGTACTTC

clone_size: NA
d_call: TRBD2
j_call: TRBJ2-3
v_call: TRBV5-1
cdr3_length: 15
cdr3_aa: CASSLASGWADTQYF
cdr3_nt: TGCGCCAGCAGCTTGGCTAGCGGGTGGGCCGATACGCAGTATTTT

clone_size: NA
d_call: TRBD1
j_call: TRBJ1-4
v_call: TRBV7-8
cdr3_length: 16
cdr3_aa: CASSSRTGVVNEKLFF
cdr3_nt: TGTGCCAGCAGCTCCCGGACAGGGGTCGTTAATGAAAAACTGTTTTTT

clone_size: NA
d_call: NA
j_call: TRBJ2-7
v_call: TRBV7-2
cdr3_length: 16
cdr3_aa: CASSLAGGGIAYEQYF
cdr3_nt: TGTGCCAGCAGCTTAGCGGGAGGGGGAATCGCCTACGAGCAGTACTTC

clone_size: NA
d_call: NA
j_call: TRBJ1-1
v_call: TRBV29-1
cdr3_length: 12
cdr3_aa: CSVVVPGGAAFF
cdr3_nt: TGCAGCGTTGTAGTTCCCGGGGGTGCAGCTTTCTTT

clone_size: few
d_call: TRBD1
j_call: TRBJ2-7
v_call: TRBV9
cdr3_length: 15
cdr3_aa: CASSAEDRGLDEQYF
cdr3_nt: TGTGCCAGCAGCGCGGAGGACAGGGGGCTCGACGAGCAGTACTTC

clone_size: NA
d_call: NA
j_call: TRBJ2-7
v_call: TRBV12-5
cdr3_length: 11
cdr3_aa: CASGLLHEQYF
cdr3_nt: TGTGCTAGTGGTTTGCTTCACGAGCAGTACTTC

clone_size: once
d_call: NA
j_call: TRBJ2-1
v_call: TRBV7-3
cdr3_length: 14
cdr3_aa: CASSRNAVYNEQFF
cdr3_nt: TGTGCCAGCAGTCGGAACGCGGTTTACAATGAGCAGTTCTTC

clone_size: NA
d_call: NA
j_call: TRBJ2-7
v_call: TRBV7-2
cdr3_length: 14
cdr3_aa: CASSLGRQVYEQYF
cdr3_nt: TGTGCCAGCAGCTTAGGCCGACAAGTCTACGAGCAGTACTTC

clone_size: NA
d_call: TRBD1
j_call: TRBJ1-5
v_call: TRBV15
cdr3_length: 15
cdr3_aa: CATSPRDRADQPQHF
cdr3_nt: TGTGCCACCAGCCCGAGGGACAGGGCCGATCAGCCCCAGCATTTT

clone_size: NA
d_call: TRBD1
j_call: TRBJ2-7
v_call: TRBV19
cdr3_length: 15
cdr3_aa: CACSTQGAHSYEQYF
cdr3_nt: TGTGCCTGCTCAACCCAGGGGGCCCACTCCTACGAGCAGTACTTC

clone_size: once
d_call: NA
j_call: TRBJ2-3
v_call: TRBV18
cdr3_length: 14
cdr3_aa: CASSPTGVTDTQYF
cdr3_nt: TGTGCCAGCTCACCAACGGGGGTGACAGATACGCAGTATTTT

clone_size: NA
d_call: TRBD1
j_call: TRBJ2-7
v_call: TRBV19
cdr3_length: 17
cdr3_aa: CASSIVGQGAPAYEQYF
cdr3_nt: TGTGCCAGTAGTATAGTAGGACAGGGGGCCCCAGCCTACGAGCAGTACTTC

clone_size: NA
d_call: TRBD2
j_call: TRBJ2-7
v_call: TRBV24-1
cdr3_length: 15
cdr3_aa: CATTPSGGDNYEQYF
cdr3_nt: TGTGCCACCACCCCTAGCGGGGGCGATAACTACGAGCAGTACTTC

clone_size: NA
d_call: NA
j_call: TRBJ1-4
v_call: TRBV2
cdr3_length: 13
cdr3_aa: CASRRSENEKLFF
cdr3_nt: TGTGCCAGCAGACGTTCGGAGAATGAAAAACTGTTTTTT